A single TCR beta chain is shown here with its context. The entry originates in a study of T cell repertoires in cytomegalovirus infection. Each CDR3 protein is one row after TCRdb ran MiXCR on the reads. The profile covers about 180,000 distinct CDR3 sequences, with 15% to 20% appearing a single time and about 25% taken by the ten largest. The CDR3 is 20 amino acids. The J segment lost 0 bases and the V segment lost 5 bases, leaving 18 bases of the junction unmatched. The germline gives CDR1 MNHEY, CDR2 SVGEGT. The chain joins TRBV6-2 or TRBV6-3 to TRBJ2-2; 7 nucleotides agree with TRBD1. This TCR was recovered from a human donor in good health (CMV status not recorded). Some clones in this sample may be carry-over from other donors' samples. Sequencing used CD8+ T cells from PBMCs. CDR3 sequence (DNA): TGTGCCAGCAGTACTACCCGGGCGACAGGGCCACCTACGAACACCGGGGAGCTGTTTTTT. It encodes CASSTTRATGPPTNTGELFF.